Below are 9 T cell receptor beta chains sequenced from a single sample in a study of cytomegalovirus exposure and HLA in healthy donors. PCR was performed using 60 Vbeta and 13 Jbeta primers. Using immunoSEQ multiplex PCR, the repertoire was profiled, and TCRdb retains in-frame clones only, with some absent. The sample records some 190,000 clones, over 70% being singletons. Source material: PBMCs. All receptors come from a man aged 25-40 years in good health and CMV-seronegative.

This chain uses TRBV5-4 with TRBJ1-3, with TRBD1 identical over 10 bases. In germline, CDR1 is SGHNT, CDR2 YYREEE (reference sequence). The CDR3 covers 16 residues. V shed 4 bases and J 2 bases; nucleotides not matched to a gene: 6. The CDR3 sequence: CASSLTGTGAGNTIYF. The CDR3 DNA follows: TGTGCCAGCAGCCTTACCGGGACAGGGGCTGGAAACACCATATATTTT.

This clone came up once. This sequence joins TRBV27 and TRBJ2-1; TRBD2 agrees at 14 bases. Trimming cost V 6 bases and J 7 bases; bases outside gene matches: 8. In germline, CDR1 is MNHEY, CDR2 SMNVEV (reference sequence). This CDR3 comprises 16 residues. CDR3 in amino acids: CASSDFGTSGSNEQFF. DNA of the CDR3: TGTGCCAGCAGCGACTTTGGGACTAGCGGGAGTAATGAGCAGTTCTTC.

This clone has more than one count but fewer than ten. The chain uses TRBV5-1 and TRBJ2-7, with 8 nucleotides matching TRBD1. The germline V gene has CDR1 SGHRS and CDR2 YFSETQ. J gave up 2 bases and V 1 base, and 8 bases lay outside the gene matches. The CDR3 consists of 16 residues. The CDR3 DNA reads TGCGCCAGCAGCTTGTCCCCCGGGACAGGAGCCTACGAGCAGTACTTC. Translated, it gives CASSLSPGTGAYEQYF.

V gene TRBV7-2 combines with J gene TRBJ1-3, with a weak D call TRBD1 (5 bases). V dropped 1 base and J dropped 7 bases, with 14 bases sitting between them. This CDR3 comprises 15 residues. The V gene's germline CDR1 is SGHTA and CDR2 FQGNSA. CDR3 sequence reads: CASSLGSQGSNTIYF. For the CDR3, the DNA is TGTGCCAGCAGCTTAGGGAGCCAGGGATCGAACACCATATATTTT.

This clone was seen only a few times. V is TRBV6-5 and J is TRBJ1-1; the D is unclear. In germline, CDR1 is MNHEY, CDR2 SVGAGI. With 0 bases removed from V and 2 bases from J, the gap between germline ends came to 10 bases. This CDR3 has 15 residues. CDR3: CASSYSRVPNTEAFF. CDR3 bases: TGTGCCAGCAGTTACTCCCGGGTCCCAAACACTGAAGCTTTCTTT.

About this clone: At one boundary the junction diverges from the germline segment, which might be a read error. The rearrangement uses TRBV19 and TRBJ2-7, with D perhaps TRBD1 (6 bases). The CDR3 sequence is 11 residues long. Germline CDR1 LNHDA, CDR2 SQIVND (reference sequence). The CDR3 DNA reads TGTGCCAGTAGTATGGGGGCAGAGTGGAGCTTC. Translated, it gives CASSMGAEWSF.

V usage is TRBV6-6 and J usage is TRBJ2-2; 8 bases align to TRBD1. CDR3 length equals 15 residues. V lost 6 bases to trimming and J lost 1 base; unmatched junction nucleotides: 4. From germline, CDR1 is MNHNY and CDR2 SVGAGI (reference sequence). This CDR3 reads CASSTGQENTGELFF. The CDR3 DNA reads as TGTGCCAGCAGCACGGGACAGGAGAACACCGGGGAGCTGTTTTTT.

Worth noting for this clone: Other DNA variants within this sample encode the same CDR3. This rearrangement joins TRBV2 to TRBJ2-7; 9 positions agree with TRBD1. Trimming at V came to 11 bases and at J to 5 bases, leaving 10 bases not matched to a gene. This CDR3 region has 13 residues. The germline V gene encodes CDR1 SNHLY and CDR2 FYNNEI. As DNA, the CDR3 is TGTGCCTGTAATCGGGACAGGGTCGACGAGCAGTACTTC. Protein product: CACNRDRVDEQYF.

DNA for the CDR3: TGTGCCAGCAGCTTAGTGGCAGGGGGCTTAATTAATGAGCAGTTCTTC. Its protein is CASSLVAGGLINEQFF. The chain combines TRBV7-9 with TRBJ2-1; the match to TRBD1 covers 8 bases. The length of the CDR3 is 16 residues. V gave up 1 base and J gave up 7 bases; unmatched junction bases: 9. Germline V CDR1 and CDR2: SEHNR, FQNEAQ (reference sequence).